The 29 T cell receptor beta chains in this list originate from one sample, sequenced in a study of chemoradiotherapy in HPV16-positive cancers. Using immunoSEQ multiplex PCR, the repertoire was profiled, and TCRdb retains in-frame clones only, with some absent. Altogether about 15,000 clones are present, over 70% being singletons, with the ten largest covering roughly 1.4%. The biological material was taken from a patient who underwent chemoradiotherapy. All receptors come from a human donor with HPV-associated anogenital cancer.

This clone was observed a handful of times. This chain connects TRBV7-9 to TRBJ1-2, with a tentative D call TRBD1 (5 bases). The CDR3 runs to 13 residues. Germline V gives CDR1 SEHNR, CDR2 FQNEAQ (reference sequence). V gave up 7 bases and J gave up 9 bases, with 18 bases separating them. DNA of the CDR3: TGTGCCAGCAACCTTGAGGGGTCGGCAAGCTACACCTTC. It translates to CASNLEGSASYTF.

This clone was counted once. The chain combines TRBV19 with TRBJ2-2, with D possibly matching TRBD2 (7 bases). Germline V gene lookup returns CDR1 LNHDA and CDR2 SQIVND (reference sequence). Trimming pared 4 bases from V and 8 bases from J, leaving 17 bases between. This CDR3 comprises 15 residues. CDR3 nucleotides: TGTGCCAGTAGTAGCGGGGGCCCCTCATCTGGGGAGCTGTTTTTT. Protein product: CASSSGGPSSGELFF. The full variable domain, its missing parts supplied by reference TRBV19 and TRBJ2-2, is DGGITQSPKYLFRKEGQNVTLSCEQNLNHDAMYWYRQDPGQGLRLIYYSQIVNDFQKGDIAEGYSVSREKKESFPLTVTSAQKNPTAFYLCASSSGGPSSGELFFGEGSRLTVL.

The chain uses TRBV19 and TRBJ1-2; 7 bases line up with TRBD1. This CDR3 is 17 amino acids long. Germline V gene sequence: CDR1 LNHDA, CDR2 SQIVND (reference sequence). The J segment lost 2 bases and the V segment lost 4 bases, leaving 13 bases of the junction unmatched. Here the CDR3 reads CASSTRDSRLVNYGYTF. The CDR3 DNA is TGTGCCAGTAGTACACGGGACAGTCGCCTGGTGAACTATGGCTACACCTTC.

V gene TRBV9 combines with J gene TRBJ2-5, with 9 positions matching TRBD2. CDR1 is SGDLS, CDR2 YYNGEE, per germline. Trimming took 1 base from V and 2 from J; bases not matched to a gene: 0. The CDR3 sequence is 14 residues long. CDR3 DNA: TGTGCCAGCAGCGTAACTAGCGGGCAAGAGACCCAGTACTTC. It translates to CASSVTSGQETQYF.

The gene calls are TRBV9 and TRBJ1-3, with a weak D call TRBD1 (6 bases). This CDR3 has 15 amino acids. Germline CDR1 is SGDLS and CDR2 is YYNGEE. V was shortened by 4 bases and J by 2 bases, with 13 bases between the two germline ends. The CDR3: CASSPQGRTGNTIYF. CDR3 coding DNA: TGTGCCAGCAGCCCTCAGGGGAGAACTGGAAACACCATATATTTT.

In DNA form, the CDR3 reads TGTGCCAGCAGTTCCCCAATTAGGGGGGCTGAGCAGTTCTTC. Residues: CASSSPIRGAEQFF. The gene calls are TRBV6-6 and TRBJ2-1; tentatively, D is TRBD1 or TRBD2 (6 bases each). V shed 4 bases and J shed 9 bases, with 16 bases lying between them. This CDR3 contains 14 residues. Germline CDR1 is MNHNY and CDR2 is SVGAGI (reference sequence).

The chain uses TRBV12-5 and TRBJ2-1; D is unresolved. This CDR3 has 12 residues. The germline V gene encodes CDR1 LGHNT and CDR2 FRNRAP. The V end was cut by 4 bases, the J end by 11 bases, with 12 bases between. CDR3 region: CASGSDLTKQFF. CDR3 bases: TGTGCTAGTGGTTCGGACCTAACTAAGCAGTTCTTC.

The chain employs TRBV7-2 and TRBJ1-1, with D possibly being TRBD1 (5 bases). With 5 bases removed from V and 5 bases from J, the gap between germline ends came to 12 bases. CDR1 SGHTA and CDR2 FQGNSA come from the germline V gene. The CDR3 has 13 amino acids. CDR3 bases: TGTGCCAGCAGCCTCCGCAGGGAGACTGAAGCTTTCTTT. It encodes CASSLRRETEAFF.

The chain uses TRBV19 and TRBJ1-4; 7 bases align to TRBD1. The germline gives CDR1 LNHDA, CDR2 SQIVND (reference sequence). The CDR3 is 12 residues long. The V gene end was trimmed by 5 bases and the J gene end by 7 bases; junction bases not matched to a gene: 1. CDR3 sequence: CASSYRGEKLFF. The DNA for the CDR3 is TGTGCCAGTAGTTACAGGGGTGAAAAACTGTTTTTT.

This clone was seen more than once but under ten times. The chain combines TRBV6-5 with TRBJ2-3; D is possibly TRBD1 or TRBD2 (6 bases each). The germline V gene encodes CDR1 MNHEY and CDR2 SVGAGI. Trimming cost V 6 bases and J 3 bases, with 16 bases left between them. The CDR3 is 15 residues long. DNA of the CDR3: TGTGCCAGCAGCCGTAGGAGGGGGGCAACAGATACGCAGTATTTT. Translated: CASSRRRGATDTQYF.

This clone has a handful of counts. The V and J genes are TRBV6-5 and TRBJ1-6, with D hard to call. Trimming took off 5 bases at V and 1 base at J, with 9 bases between the two ends. CDR3 size: 15 residues. Germline V gene data show CDR1 as MNHEY and CDR2 as SVGAGI. The DNA for the CDR3 is TGTGCCAGCAGTCAACAGTGGTCCTATAATTCACCCCTCCACTTT. Encoded protein: CASSQQWSYNSPLHF.

The rearrangement joins TRBV5-3 to TRBJ2-7; D remains unclear. TRBV5-3 is an ORF for which the function is uncertain. The CDR3 runs to 13 residues. With 2 bases removed from V and 5 bases from J, the gap between germline ends came to 11 bases. The CDR3 reads CARSFRHDHEQYF. CDR3 bases: TGTGCCAGAAGCTTCCGGCACGATCACGAGCAGTACTTC.

In this sample, this clone turned up once. The chain joins TRBV4-3 to TRBJ1-4; a weak D match, TRBD1 (5 bases). This CDR3 has 14 residues. Germline V lookup: CDR1 LGHNA, CDR2 YSLEER. The V end was cut by 4 bases, the J end by 5 bases, with 11 bases between. The CDR3 protein is CASSLGQGNEKLFF. Here the CDR3 DNA reads TGCGCCAGCAGCCTAGGGCAGGGAAATGAAAAACTGTTTTTT.

V usage is TRBV30 and J usage is TRBJ1-1; D may be TRBD1 (6 bases). V lost 2 bases, J lost 2 bases, and 18 bases lay in between. This CDR3 has 16 residues. In germline, CDR1 is GTSNPN, CDR2 SVGIG (reference sequence). CDR3 amino acids: CAWSTPSGGPNTEAFF. CDR3 DNA sequence: TGTGCCTGGAGTACCCCATCCGGGGGGCCAAACACTGAAGCTTTCTTT.

V usage is TRBV4-1 and J usage is TRBJ2-5, with TRBD2 identical over 11 bases. CDR1 is MGHRA and CDR2 is YSYEKL in the germline V gene. The CDR3 has 15 residues. Trimming removed 6 bases from V and 2 bases from J; junction bases left unmatched: 5. CDR3 in DNA: TGCGCCAGCAGTTTAGCGGGGGGGATTCAAGAGACCCAGTACTTC. This encodes CASSLAGGIQETQYF.

The chain recombines TRBV6-1 with TRBJ1-1; D call uncertain. The CDR3 runs 15 residues. Looked up from germline, CDR1 is MNHNS and CDR2 is SASEGT. V shed 3 bases and J shed 1 base, with 12 bases lying between them. The DNA of the CDR3 is TGTGCCAGCAGTGATATCCTTGGCGGGAACACTGAAGCTTTCTTT. Translating it yields CASSDILGGNTEAFF.

The V call is TRBV7-8, the J call TRBJ2-7; D gene unclear. CDR1 is SGHVS and CDR2 is FQNEAQ in the germline V gene. The CDR3 runs to 11 residues. V lost 5 bases, J lost 3 bases, and 5 bases lay in between. The CDR3 loop reads CASSASYEQYF. Written as DNA, the CDR3 is TGTGCCAGCAGCGCCAGCTACGAGCAGTACTTC.

V and J are TRBV30 and TRBJ1-2, with 7 bases matching TRBD1. This CDR3 is built from 17 residues. Germline CDR1 GTSNPN, CDR2 SVGIG (reference sequence). J lost 6 bases, V lost 0 bases, and 16 bases had no gene match. The CDR3, as DNA: TGTGCCTGGAGTGTAGGGACAGTAAGGCGGATAGGCGATGGCTACACCTTC. Translation gives CAWSVGTVRRIGDGYTF.

The rearrangement joins TRBV5-5 to TRBJ2-3; D is unresolved. The germline V gene encodes CDR1 SGHKS and CDR2 YYEKEE (reference sequence). The V end lost 1 base, the J end lost 0 bases, and 12 bases lay between the germline ends. This CDR3 contains 16 residues. The CDR3 is CASSLLASLSTDTQYF. The DNA for the CDR3 is TGTGCCAGCAGCTTGTTGGCCAGCCTTAGCACAGATACGCAGTATTTT.

This chain joins TRBV7-2 and TRBJ2-3; unclear D gene. CDR3 length equals 13 residues. Per germline, CDR1 SGHTA and CDR2 FQGNSA. V lost 4 bases and J lost 2, with 7 bases in between. Here the CDR3 DNA reads TGTGCCAGCAGCTCGACTGTCACAGATACGCAGTATTTT. It specifies CASSSTVTDTQYF. The full variable domain, with the rest looked up from reference TRBV7-2 and TRBJ2-3, is GAGVSQSPSNKVTEKGKDVELRCDPISGHTALYWYRQSLGQGLEFLIYFQGNSAPDKSGLPSDRFSAERTGGSVSTLTIQRTQQEDSAVYLCASSSTVTDTQYFGPGTRLTVL.

The chain joins TRBV2 to TRBJ1-2; 10 positions agree with TRBD1. This CDR3 is built from 15 residues. Germline V CDR1 and CDR2: SNHLY, FYNNEI. V trimming: 8 bases; J trimming: 1 base; junction bases outside the gene matches: 7. Here the CDR3 reads CASGMGQGLNYGYTF. CDR3 DNA sequence: TGTGCCAGCGGAATGGGACAGGGGCTTAACTATGGCTACACCTTC. The variable domain in full, with the rest retrieved from reference TRBV2 and TRBJ1-2, is EPEVTQTPSHQVTQMGQEVILRCVPISNHLYFYWYRQILGQKVEFLVSFYNNEISEKSEIFDDQFSVERPDGSNFTLKIRSTKLEDSAMYFCASGMGQGLNYGYTFGSGTRLTVV.

This sequence joins TRBV9 and TRBJ1-2; 12 bases match TRBD1. With V trimmed by 2 bases and J by 5 bases, 4 bases remained unmatched. The germline V gene encodes CDR1 SGDLS and CDR2 YYNGEE. The CDR3 spans 15 residues. In DNA, the CDR3 is TGTGCCAGCAGCGTCGGGACAGGGGGCTATTATGGCTACACCTTC. This encodes CASSVGTGGYYGYTF.

In this sample, this clone turned up once. The CDR3: CASSLAQIQGQFGNEQFF. In DNA form, the CDR3 reads TGTGCCAGCAGCTTGGCACAGATACAGGGACAATTTGGCAATGAGCAGTTCTTC. The rearrangement uses TRBV5-4 and TRBJ2-1; a possible D gene is TRBD1 (6 bases). Trimming pared 0 bases from V and 6 bases from J, leaving 22 bases between. Germline CDR1 and CDR2: SGHNT and YYREEE (reference sequence). CDR3 length equals 18 residues.

This clone occurred once. V is TRBV19 and J is TRBJ1-1, with unresolved D. The germline V gene encodes CDR1 LNHDA and CDR2 SQIVND (reference sequence). The CDR3 covers 12 residues. V lost 6 bases to trimming and J lost 8 bases, with 13 bases between them. The CDR3 DNA follows: TGTGCCAGTAGCCACTCAGAATCCGAAGCTTTCTTT. The encoded protein is CASSHSESEAFF.

The rearrangement links TRBV10-3 to TRBJ2-3, with D possibly matching TRBD2 (5 bases). The V gene's germline CDR1 is ENHRY and CDR2 SYGVKD. The CDR3 consists of 16 residues. The germline V and J ends were trimmed by 3 bases and 6 bases, with 19 bases remaining between them. CDR3 bases: TGTGCCATCAGTGACCCTGGACGGGGTCGAGGGGATACGCAGTATTTT. Its protein product is CAISDPGRGRGDTQYF.

The V call is TRBV6-1, the J call TRBJ1-5; 7 bases agree with TRBD1. This CDR3 has 14 residues. V lost 7 bases, J lost 5 bases, and 8 bases stayed unmatched. Germline V gene data show CDR1 as MNHNS and CDR2 as SASEGT. CDR3 loop: CASTKRDSDQPQHF. The CDR3 nucleotides are TGTGCCAGCACCAAACGGGACAGCGATCAGCCCCAGCATTTT.

CDR3 loop: CASSRDSTDTQYF. In nucleotides, the CDR3 is TGCGCCAGCAGCCGGGACAGCACAGATACGCAGTATTTT. The chain links TRBV5-1 to TRBJ2-3, with D perhaps being TRBD1 or TRBD2 (5 bases each). The length of the CDR3 is 13 residues. CDR1 is SGHRS, CDR2 YFSETQ, per germline. V lost 4 bases to trimming and J lost 0 bases, with 6 bases between them.

The rearrangement uses TRBV6-5 and TRBJ2-3; D possibly uses TRBD1 or TRBD2 (5 bases each). The CDR3 length is 15 residues. V gave up 0 bases and J gave up 2 bases, with 9 bases separating them. Germline V gene data show CDR1 as MNHEY and CDR2 as SVGAGI. The CDR3 loop reads CASSYSGTDTDTQYF. Written as DNA, the CDR3 is TGTGCCAGCAGTTACTCCGGGACGGACACAGATACGCAGTATTTT.

The chain combines TRBV30 with TRBJ1-2; TRBD1 matches at 9 bases. Germline V gene data show CDR1 as GTSNPN and CDR2 as SVGIG (reference sequence). CDR3 length: 15 amino acids. The V and J ends lost 0 bases and 7 bases, in that order; junction bases with no gene match: 9. The CDR3 DNA is TGTGCCTGGAGTGTAAGGGGACAGGGTACGGGTGGCTACACCTTC. Its protein is CAWSVRGQGTGGYTF.